Presented here are 29 T cell receptor beta chains from one specimen sequenced in a study of blood T cell repertoires in COVID-19. The data were produced by immunoSEQ multiplex PCR, yet TCRdb's version contains in-frame clones alone and is incomplete. The sample lists 190,000 or so clones, around 94% seen once, with approximately 0.8% in the top ten. The sequenced sample consisted of peripheral blood. The receptors shown here come from a man aged 25-45 years with COVID-19, enrolled during active disease.

The J gene is TRBJ1-4, the V gene TRBV6-1; a possible D gene is TRBD1 (5 bases). CDR1 and CDR2 (germline): MNHNS, SASEGT. V shed 3 bases and J shed 11 bases, with 16 bases lying between them. The CDR3 has 14 amino acids. CDR3 protein: CASSDSILTAKLFF. The CDR3 DNA reads as TGTGCCAGCAGTGATTCCATCTTGACAGCGAAACTGTTTTTT.

The chain combines TRBV24-1 with TRBJ2-2; D is possibly TRBD1 (6 bases). The CDR3 sequence is 14 residues long. V dropped 7 bases and J dropped 4 bases, with 12 bases sitting between them. Germline loops: CDR1 KGHDR, CDR2 SFDVKD. The CDR3: CATSQQGGTGELFF. In DNA form, the CDR3 reads TGTGCCACCAGCCAACAAGGGGGCACCGGGGAGCTGTTTTTT.

The rearrangement links TRBV23-1 to TRBJ1-2; TRBD1 agrees at 9 bases. TRBV23-1 is labeled an ORF, and its function is uncertain. The CDR3 is 17 residues long. The trim removed 0 bases at V and 4 bases at J, leaving 9 bases unmatched. For the CDR3, the DNA is TGCGCCAGCAGTCAATCGAAACAAACAGGGGGCTTCTATGGCTACACCTTC. Protein: CASSQSKQTGGFYGYTF.

The CDR3 DNA reads TGTGCCAGCAGCCAAGATGCGCGGGGTACTCAGCCCCAGCATTTT. Its translation is CASSQDARGTQPQHF. V gene TRBV3-1 (or the pseudogene TRBV3-2) combines with J gene TRBJ1-5; D is uncertain. Per the germline V gene, CDR1 is LGHDT and CDR2 is YNNKEL (reference sequence). This CDR3 is built from 15 residues. The V end was cut by 0 bases, the J end by 6 bases, with 12 bases between.

The genes are TRBV5-1 and TRBJ1-3; D is ambiguous. Trimming stripped 2 bases from V and 0 bases from J, with 9 bases between. CDR1 SGHRS and CDR2 YFSETQ come from the germline V gene. The CDR3 is made up of 15 amino acids. The CDR3: CASSLTGSSGNTIYF. The CDR3 nucleotides read TGCGCCAGCAGCTTAACTGGTAGCTCTGGAAACACCATATATTTT.

The genes are TRBV6-5 and TRBJ1-2; TRBD1 aligns across 7 bases. V was clipped by 0 bases and J by 4 bases; unmatched bases: 5. The CDR3 is made up of 15 amino acids. CDR1 is MNHEY and CDR2 is SVGAGI in the germline V gene. CDR3 sequence: CASSYSTGRSYGYTF. The CDR3 DNA reads TGTGCCAGCAGTTACTCGACAGGGAGGAGCTATGGCTACACCTTC.

This clone appeared a single time. CDR3 in DNA: TGTGCCAGCAGCTTAGGTTCGGGTGGAAGCAATCAGCCCCAGCATTTT. Its protein product is CASSLGSGGSNQPQHF. The chain is built from TRBV11-2 and TRBJ1-5; no clear D gene. Per germline, CDR1 SGHAT and CDR2 FQNNGV. With 1 base removed from V and 1 base from J, the gap between germline ends came to 11 bases. There are 16 residues in the CDR3.

The chain uses TRBV7-9 and TRBJ1-1; D gene unclear. V shed 1 base and J shed 3 bases, with 12 bases lying between them. The CDR3 is 15 amino acids. The V gene's germline CDR1 is SEHNR and CDR2 FQNEAQ (reference sequence). The CDR3 spells CASSLDTGGDTEAFF. In DNA, the CDR3 is TGTGCCAGCAGCTTAGATACGGGAGGCGACACTGAAGCTTTCTTT. Using reference TRBV7-9 and TRBJ1-1 for the parts outside the CDR3, the full variable domain is DTGVSQNPRHKITKRGQNVTFRCDPISEHNRLYWYRQTLGQGPEFLTYFQNEAQLEKSRLLSDRFSAERPKGSFSTLEIQRTEQGDSAMYLCASSLDTGGDTEAFFGQGTRLTVV.

The rearrangement joins TRBV2 to TRBJ2-7, with 10 bases that match TRBD1. After removal of 8 bases from V and 6 bases from J, the junction contained 7 bases not matched to a gene. This CDR3 is 13 amino acids long. CDR1 and CDR2 from the germline V gene are SNHLY and FYNNEI. CDR3 residues: CASEVRQGAEQYF. CDR3 DNA sequence: TGTGCCAGCGAAGTCAGACAGGGGGCCGAGCAGTACTTC.

The chain's CDR3 is CASSPRHRGGVTF. CDR3 sequence (DNA): TGTGCCAGCAGTCCCCGACACCGTGGGGGGGTCACCTTC. The V call is TRBV27, the J call TRBJ1-2, with D possibly matching TRBD1 (5 bases). CDR1 MNHEY and CDR2 SMNVEV come from the germline V gene (reference sequence). CDR3 length: 13 residues. V was pared by 5 bases and J by 13 bases, with 20 bases between.

This chain connects TRBV12-5 to TRBJ2-3; 7 bases agree with TRBD2. The germline gives CDR1 LGHNT, CDR2 FRNRAP. The CDR3 is made up of 15 amino acids. With 3 bases clipped from V and 1 base from J, the junction kept 4 bases outside the gene matches. CDR3 bases: TGTGCTAGTGGTTTCCCCCGGGGGGGCACAGATACGCAGTATTTT. It yields the protein CASGFPRGGTDTQYF.

The CDR3 spells CASSLVPPTVSYNSPLHF. The CDR3 region has the DNA TGTGCCAGCAGCTTAGTCCCACCGACAGTCTCCTATAATTCACCCCTCCACTTT. The rearrangement links TRBV11-2 to TRBJ1-6, with D perhaps matching TRBD1 (5 bases). This CDR3 spans 18 amino acids. Germline CDR1 SGHAT, CDR2 FQNNGV. Trimming took off 1 base at V and 0 bases at J, with 13 bases between the two ends.

V usage is TRBV7-3 and J usage is TRBJ2-7; 10 bases line up with TRBD2. The CDR3 totals 18 residues. Looked up from germline, CDR1 is SGHTA and CDR2 is FQGTGA. Trimming took 2 bases from V and 3 from J; bases not matched to a gene: 13. CDR3 sequence (DNA): TGTGCCAGCAGCTTAGCCGGCCGTAGCGGGGGGCTCTACTACGAGCAGTACTTC. This codes for CASSLAGRSGGLYYEQYF.

This rearrangement joins TRBV30 to TRBJ1-1, with a weak D call TRBD1 (5 bases). Trimming took 3 bases from V and 6 from J, leaving 14 bases between them. The length of the CDR3 is 13 residues. From germline, CDR1 is GTSNPN and CDR2 SVGIG (reference sequence). CDR3 sequence (DNA): TGTGCCTGGAGGGGGCATCGTTCGGCTGAAGCTTTCTTT. Translating gives CAWRGHRSAEAFF.

This clone has a single count. The chain combines TRBV12-5 with TRBJ1-1, with D perhaps matching TRBD1 (5 bases). Trimming stripped 2 bases from V and 1 base from J, with 8 bases between. There are 14 residues in the CDR3. Germline assignment: CDR1 LGHNT and CDR2 FRNRAP. The CDR3 nucleotides are TGTGCTAGTGGTTTGTCAAGGGGGAACACTGAAGCTTTCTTT. Translating it yields CASGLSRGNTEAFF.

The chain employs TRBV18 and TRBJ1-1, with D perhaps matching TRBD1 (5 bases). The germline V gene encodes CDR1 KGHSH and CDR2 LQKENI. The germline V and J ends were trimmed by 6 bases and 0 bases, with 17 bases remaining between them. The length of the CDR3 is 16 residues. Here the CDR3 DNA reads TGTGCCAGCTCCCCCGCGGGGGGTAGAATGAACACTGAAGCTTTCTTT. This encodes CASSPAGGRMNTEAFF.

The genes are TRBV2 and TRBJ1-5; maybe TRBD1 (5 bases). This CDR3 spans 12 amino acids. V lost 8 bases, J lost 9 bases, and 14 bases lay in between. Germline V gene sequence: CDR1 SNHLY, CDR2 FYNNEI. The CDR3 DNA reads TGTGCCAGCGAGGCAGGGTCAGGGCCCCAGCATTTT. Protein product: CASEAGSGPQHF.

The rearrangement links TRBV11-2 to TRBJ2-7; D is perhaps TRBD1 (6 bases). Germline CDR1 and CDR2: SGHAT and FQNNGV. V was cut by 5 bases and J by 0 bases, with 11 bases left in between. The CDR3 spans 14 residues. DNA of the CDR3: TGTGCCAGCAGCCTGACAGGTCCCTCCTACGAGCAGTACTTC. Its protein is CASSLTGPSYEQYF.

The CDR3 DNA reads TGCGCCAGCAGCTTACATCATAAACAGGTTATAGGGAACACCGGGGAGCTGTTTTTT. Its protein is CASSLHHKQVIGNTGELFF. The chain couples TRBV5-1 to TRBJ2-2, with D possibly matching TRBD1 (5 bases). CDR3 length equals 19 residues. CDR1 and CDR2 (germline): SGHRS, YFSETQ. Trimming removed 2 bases from V and 1 base from J, with 21 bases in between.

The V and J genes are TRBV5-3 and TRBJ1-2; 8 bases are shared with TRBD1. TRBV5-3 is known as an ORF, though its function is uncertain. V lost 4 bases, J lost 0 bases, and 11 bases stayed unmatched. The CDR3 is 17 residues long. This chain's CDR3 is CARSTGTGPTPNYGYTF. The CDR3 region has the DNA TGTGCCAGAAGCACGGGGACAGGCCCTACCCCTAACTATGGCTACACCTTC.

A single count supports this clone. CDR3 protein: CASGLVSYNEQFF. In DNA form, the CDR3 reads TGTGCTAGTGGTTTGGTCAGCTACAATGAGCAGTTCTTC. The chain employs TRBV12-5 and TRBJ2-1; D gene uncertain. In germline, CDR1 is LGHNT, CDR2 FRNRAP. CDR3 length equals 13 residues. V was cut by 0 bases and J by 3 bases, with 3 bases left in between.

The CDR3 DNA is TGTGCCAGCAGCTTTGTCATCGGGGATGGCTACACCTTC. Its translation: CASSFVIGDGYTF. The chain employs TRBV5-6 and TRBJ1-2; no reliable D call. The CDR3 is 13 residues long. V was shortened by 2 bases and J by 6 bases, with 11 bases between the two germline ends. Germline V gene lookup returns CDR1 SGHDT and CDR2 YYEEEE.

This clone appeared once. The V and J genes are TRBV6-6 and TRBJ1-1; 12 bases agree with TRBD1. This CDR3 is built from 15 residues. The J segment lost 5 bases and the V segment lost 2 bases, leaving 3 bases of the junction unmatched. The V gene's germline CDR1 is MNHNY and CDR2 SVGAGI (reference sequence). The CDR3 spells CASSYGGQGATEAFF. The CDR3 DNA reads as TGTGCCAGCAGTTACGGGGGACAGGGGGCGACTGAAGCTTTCTTT.

The V call is TRBV6-5, the J call TRBJ2-1; D is perhaps TRBD1 (6 bases). Germline assignment: CDR1 MNHEY and CDR2 SVGAGI. The CDR3 is 16 residues long. V was cut by 2 bases and J by 7 bases, with 18 bases left in between. The CDR3 loop is CASSYGVGASANEQFF. The CDR3 bases are TGTGCCAGCAGTTACGGCGTGGGGGCATCGGCGAATGAGCAGTTCTTC.

The chain employs TRBV15 and TRBJ1-2, with D perhaps matching TRBD1 (6 bases). The germline CDR1 and CDR2 sequences are LNHNV and YYDKDF (reference sequence). This CDR3 comprises 14 residues. Trimming removed 0 bases from V and 6 bases from J, with 11 bases in between. The CDR3 nucleotides read TGTGCCACCAGCAGAGATACAGGGTACGATGGCTACACCTTC. This encodes CATSRDTGYDGYTF. Supplemented by reference TRBV15 and TRBJ1-2, the full variable domain reads DAMVIQNPRYQVTQFGKPVTLSCSQTLNHNVMYWYQQKSSQAPKLLFHYYDKDFNNEADTPDNFQSRRPNTSFCFLDIRSPGLGDTAMYLCATSRDTGYDGYTFGSGTRLTVV.

The chain uses TRBV2 and TRBJ1-1, with D possibly TRBD1 on 6 matching bases. V shed 7 bases and J shed 4 bases, with 19 bases lying between them. Germline CDR1 and CDR2: SNHLY and FYNNEI. The CDR3 is made up of 15 amino acids. For the CDR3, the DNA is TGTGCCAGCACTTGGGACACCTCTCCGGGCACTGAAGCTTTCTTT. Its translation: CASTWDTSPGTEAFF.

The chain carries TRBV30 and TRBJ1-2; 8 bases map to TRBD1. The CDR3 length is 14 residues. V lost 7 bases, J lost 8 bases, and 15 bases stayed unmatched. CDR1 and CDR2 from the germline V gene are GTSNPN and SVGIG (reference sequence). CDR3 coding DNA: TGTGCCTCCGGATTGGGTACGGACAGGGCGGGCTACACCTTC. Its translation is CASGLGTDRAGYTF.

The rearrangement joins TRBV2 to TRBJ2-3; 12 bases are shared with TRBD2. Germline assignment: CDR1 SNHLY and CDR2 FYNNEI. V lost 8 bases to trimming and J lost 2 bases; unmatched junction nucleotides: 11. The CDR3 is made up of 17 amino acids. The CDR3 region is CASARWTSGALTDTQYF. In DNA, the CDR3 is TGTGCCAGCGCACGCTGGACTAGCGGGGCCCTCACAGATACGCAGTATTTT.

The CDR3 DNA reads TGTGCCAGCAGTGTACACTCAGGGGACAATAATTCACCCCTCCACTTT. This sequence encodes CASSVHSGDNNSPLHF. The rearrangement joins TRBV2 to TRBJ1-6, with D possibly TRBD1 on 6 matching bases. V gave up 4 bases and J gave up 5 bases, with 15 bases separating them. Per the germline V gene, CDR1 is SNHLY and CDR2 is FYNNEI. The CDR3 is 16 amino acids.